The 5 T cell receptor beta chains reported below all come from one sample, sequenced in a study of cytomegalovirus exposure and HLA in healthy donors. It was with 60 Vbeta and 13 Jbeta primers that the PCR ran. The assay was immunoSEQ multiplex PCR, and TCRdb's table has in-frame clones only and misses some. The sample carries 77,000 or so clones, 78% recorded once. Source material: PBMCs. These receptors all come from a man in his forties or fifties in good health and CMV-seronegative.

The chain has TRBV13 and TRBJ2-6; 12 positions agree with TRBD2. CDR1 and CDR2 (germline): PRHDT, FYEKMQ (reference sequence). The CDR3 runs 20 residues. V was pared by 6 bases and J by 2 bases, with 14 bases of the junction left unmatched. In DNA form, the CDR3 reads TGTGCCAGCAGGGCGTGGGGCCTAGCGGGAGGGAACACTGGGGCCAACGTCCTGACTTTC. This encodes CASRAWGLAGGNTGANVLTF.

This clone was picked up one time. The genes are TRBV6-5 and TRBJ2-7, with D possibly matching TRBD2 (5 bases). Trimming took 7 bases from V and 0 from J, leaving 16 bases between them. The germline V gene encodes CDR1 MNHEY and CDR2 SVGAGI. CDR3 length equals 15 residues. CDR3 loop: CASTTGSGNSYEQYF. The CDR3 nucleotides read TGTGCCAGCACCACCGGATCCGGGAACTCCTACGAGCAGTACTTC.

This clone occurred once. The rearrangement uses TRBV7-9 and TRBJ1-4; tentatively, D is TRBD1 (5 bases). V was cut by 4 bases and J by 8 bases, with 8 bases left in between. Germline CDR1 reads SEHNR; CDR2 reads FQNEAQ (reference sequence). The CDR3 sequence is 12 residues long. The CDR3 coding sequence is TGTGCCAGCAGCTCGGGGGACGAAAAACTGTTTTTT. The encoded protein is CASSSGDEKLFF.

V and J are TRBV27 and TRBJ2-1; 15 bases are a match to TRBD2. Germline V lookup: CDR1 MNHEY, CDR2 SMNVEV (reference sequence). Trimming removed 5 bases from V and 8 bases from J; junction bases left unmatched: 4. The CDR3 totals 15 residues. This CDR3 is CASSPRTSGRDEQFF. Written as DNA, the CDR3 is TGTGCCAGCAGTCCCCGGACTAGCGGGAGGGATGAGCAGTTCTTC.

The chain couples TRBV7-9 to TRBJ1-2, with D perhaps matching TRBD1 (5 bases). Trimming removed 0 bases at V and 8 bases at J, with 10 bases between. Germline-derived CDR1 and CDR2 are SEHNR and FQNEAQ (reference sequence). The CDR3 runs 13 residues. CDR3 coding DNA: TGTGCCAGCAGCTTAGCGGCGGGGCGCGGCTACACCTTC. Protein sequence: CASSLAAGRGYTF.